This TCR beta chain is drawn from a study of Ad26.COV2.S vaccination and SARS-CoV-2 variants. The data were produced by immunoSEQ multiplex PCR, yet TCRdb's version contains in-frame clones alone and is incomplete. The sample carries 200,000 to 250,000 clones, roughly 90% recorded once. The CDR3 totals 13 residues. Unmatched junction bases numbered 6, after V lost 4 bases and J lost 7 bases. Germline V gives CDR1 GTSNPN, CDR2 SVGIG (reference sequence). Treatment described: approximately 18 received Ad26.COV2.S at low or high dose, single or two shots; a few received placebo; per-sample allocation not given. Specimen acquisition occurred on day 63 following the initial vaccine or placebo injection.

The V and J genes are TRBV30 and TRBJ1-4; 7 nucleotides line up with TRBD1. This clonotype was obtained from a person between 18 and 60 years old who received the Ad26.COV2.S COVID-19 vaccine or a placebo. The sample in question was peripheral blood, obtained in a trial of Ad26.COV2.S vaccine versus placebo. As DNA, the CDR3 is TGTGCCTGGATAGGAAACAGGGGTGAAAAACTGTTTTTT. Translated: CAWIGNRGEKLFF.